This is a list of T cell receptor beta chains from one sample in a study of radiotherapy plus CTLA-4 blockade in lung cancer. Generated by immunoSEQ multiplex PCR, the TCRdb table keeps only in-frame clones and is missing some. The sample carries some 32,000 clones, roughly 70% recorded once. The sequencing here drew on peripheral blood, taken from a patient treated with radiotherapy plus ipilimumab. These TCRs come from a human donor with non-small cell lung cancer who had stable disease on radiotherapy plus ipilimumab. CDR3s include the opening cysteine and the closing phenylalanine or tryptophan. A D gene is named only where the DNA matches it firmly.

J gene,V gene,D gene,CDR3 DNA,CDR3 protein
TRBJ2-5,TRBV14,TRBD2,TGTGCCAGCAGCCAAGGGACTAGCAAATTGAAAGAGACCCAGTACTTC,CASSQGTSKLKETQYF
TRBJ1-5,TRBV4-1,-,TGCGCCAGCAGCACCCGGGTGAAACAGCCCCAGCATTTT,CASSTRVKQPQHF
TRBJ1-2,TRBV18,TRBD1,TGTGCCAGCTCACCGGGACAGGAGATCTATGGCTACACCTTC,CASSPGQEIYGYTF
TRBJ2-3,TRBV7-2,TRBD2,TGTGCCAGCAGCCAGGACGGCCCCACTAGCGGGAGGGAAACAGATACGCAGTATTTT,CASSQDGPTSGRETDTQYF
TRBJ2-2,TRBV19,-,TGTGCCAGTAGTACAGGGCTCGCGAACACCGGGGAGCTGTTTTTT,CASSTGLANTGELFF
TRBJ2-6,TRBV5-4,-,TGTGCCAGCAGCTTGGGACCTGGGGCCAACGTCCTGACTTTC,CASSLGPGANVLTF
TRBJ2-5,TRBV7-9,TRBD2,TGTGCCAGCAGCTTAGGGGTAGCGGGAGGGATGGAGACCCAGTACTTC,CASSLGVAGGMETQYF
TRBJ1-1,TRBV6-6,-,TGTGCCAGCAGTTTCACACAAGGGAGGAGCACTGAAGCTTTCTTT,CASSFTQGRSTEAFF
TRBJ1-2,TRBV9,TRBD1,TGTGCCAGCAGCCCCACTGATAGGGGGACAGCCACCCATGGCTACACCTTC,CASSPTDRGTATHGYTF
TRBJ2-2,TRBV27,-,TGTGCCAGCAGTTTCCTAACCTTGGGTCAGAGAATCGGGGAGCTGTTTTTT,CASSFLTLGQRIGELFF